This TCR beta chain stems from a study of immune cell composition in non-small cell lung cancer. The CDR3 covers 13 residues. Germline CDR1 and CDR2: SGHVS and FNYEAQ. The J segment lost 6 bases and the V segment lost 3 bases, leaving 1 base of the junction unmatched. Study-level points and caveats: Adenocarcinomas with higher top tumour-associated clone frequency had more reactive TILs.

In the case of this clone: Its antigen is unidentified.

Using immunoSEQ multiplex PCR, the repertoire was profiled, and TCRdb retains in-frame clones only, with some absent. The sample has 5,100 or so clones, roughly 85% seen once. This TCR was sampled from a human donor with non-small cell lung cancer. The sequenced sample consisted of lung tumor tissue. V and J are TRBV7-6 and TRBJ2-2; 7 bases are shared with TRBD1. In DNA form, the CDR3 reads TGTGCCAGCAGCTTCACAGGGGCCGGGGAGCTGTTTTTT. Protein product: CASSFTGAGELFF. The full variable domain, completed using reference TRBV7-6 and TRBJ2-2, is GAGVSQSPRYKVTKRGQDVALRCDPISGHVSLYWYRQALGQGPEFLTYFNYEAQQDKSGLPNDRFSAERPEGSISTLTIQRTEQRDSAMYRCASSFTGAGELFFGEGSRLTVL.